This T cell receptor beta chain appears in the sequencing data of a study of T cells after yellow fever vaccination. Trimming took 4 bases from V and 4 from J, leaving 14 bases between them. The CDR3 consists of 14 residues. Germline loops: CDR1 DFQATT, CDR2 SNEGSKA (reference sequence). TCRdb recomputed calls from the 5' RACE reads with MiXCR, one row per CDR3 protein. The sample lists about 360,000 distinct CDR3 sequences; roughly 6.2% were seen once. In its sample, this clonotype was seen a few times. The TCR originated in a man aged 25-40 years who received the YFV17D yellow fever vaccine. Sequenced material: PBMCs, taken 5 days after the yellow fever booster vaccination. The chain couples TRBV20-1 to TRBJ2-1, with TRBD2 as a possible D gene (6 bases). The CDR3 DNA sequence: TGCAGTGCTATTAGCGGACCAGGGTACAATGAGCAGTTCTTC. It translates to CSAISGPGYNEQFF.